A selection of T cell receptor beta chains follows, all from one sample in a study of blood T cell repertoires in COVID-19. Sequencing was performed with immunoSEQ multiplex PCR; in TCRdb, only in-frame clones are kept and a portion is missing. The sample has tens of thousands of clones, around four fifths seen once; the top ten hold 50% to 75%. Sequencing used peripheral blood. The receptors come from a man in his sixties or seventies with acute or convalescent COVID-19. The CDR3 runs from the conserved cysteine through the conserved F or W. A D gene is named only where the DNA matches it firmly. The size entry is marked missing in some rows and otherwise reads once, few, many or a size class.

V gene,D gene,J gene,clone size,CDR3 DNA,CDR3 protein
TRBV7-8,TRBD2,TRBJ2-7,-,TGTGCCAGCAGCCAGGGAGGGTTTGGCGAGCAGTACTTC,CASSQGGFGEQYF
TRBV2,-,TRBJ2-3,-,TGTGCCAGCAAACAGCGCACAGATACGCAGTATTTT,CASKQRTDTQYF
TRBV7-8,-,TRBJ2-2,-,TGTGCCAGCAGCTTAGGTGCGGTGGCAACCGGGGAGCTGTTTTTT,CASSLGAVATGELFF
TRBV12-5,TRBD2,TRBJ2-1,-,TGTGCTAGTGCCGAGCGGGGATACAATGAGCAGTTCTTC,CASAERGYNEQFF
TRBV7-9,TRBD1,TRBJ1-3,-,TGTGCCAGCAGCCAAGGACAGGCCGGCAGGAACACCATATATTTT,CASSQGQAGRNTIYF
TRBV18,-,TRBJ2-1,-,TGTGCCAGCTCACCCGAGGGCTCCTACAATGAGCAGTTCTTC,CASSPEGSYNEQFF
TRBV6-5,TRBD1,TRBJ1-2,few,TGTGCCAGCAGGGACAGGGGGGCCTATGGCTACACCTTC,CASRDRGAYGYTF
TRBV12-3/TRBV12-4,-,TRBJ1-5,-,TGTGCCAGCAGTTCCGGACAGACTCGCTGCCAATTT,CASSSGQTRCQF
TRBV12-3/TRBV12-4,TRBD1,TRBJ1-6,-,TGTGCCAGCAGACAGGGGGACGGTTCACCCCTCCACTTT,CASRQGDGSPLHF
TRBV5-1,-,TRBJ2-5,-,TGCGCCAGCAGAACTAGTTCGCAAGAGACCCAGTACTTC,CASRTSSQETQYF
TRBV23-1,-,TRBJ2-1,-,TGCGCCAGCAGCCGAGGGACATACAATGAGCAGTTCTTC,CASSRGTYNEQFF
TRBV11-2,-,TRBJ1-2,-,TGTGCCAGCAGCTTAGCGGGGTCTGGCTACACCTTC,CASSLAGSGYTF
TRBV2,TRBD1,TRBJ1-2,few,TGTGCCAGCACCCCTATGGGACAGGGGATCTATGGCTACACCTTC,CASTPMGQGIYGYTF
TRBV30,TRBD2,TRBJ2-2,-,TGTGCCTGGAGTGCCTCCACTAGCGGGGGGGCCCGTGCCGGGGAGCTGTTTTTT,CAWSASTSGGARAGELFF
TRBV6-2/TRBV6-3,TRBD1,TRBJ1-1,-,TGTGCCAGCAGTTACTCGAGGAACTGGACAGGGCTCATGAACACTGAAGCTTTCTTT,CASSYSRNWTGLMNTEAFF
TRBV7-6,-,TRBJ1-1,-,TGTGCCAGCAGCTTGGGGGGAACATCAAACACTGAAGCTTTCTTT,CASSLGGTSNTEAFF